This T cell receptor (beta chain) was sequenced during a study of OX40 agonist ivuxolimab in advanced cancers. Regarding the research as a whole: Ivuxolimab, which targeted the costimulatory receptor OX40 (CD134), was an agonistic, fully human IgG2 monoclonal antibody. Partial responses occurred in three dose-escalation patients: two with cutaneous melanoma and one with hepatocellular carcinoma. Peripheral TCRbeta sequencing aimed to test whether ivuxolimab altered TCR sequence diversity and caused clonal T-cell expansion. Of the 52 patients in dose escalation, about 20 had hepatocellular carcinoma, some 15 had melanoma, 9 had renal cell carcinoma and 9 had head and neck cancer. Intravenous ivuxolimab was administered to patients every 2 weeks at six dose levels: 0.01, 0.1, 0.3, 1.5, 3 and 10 mg/kg. The dose-escalation cohort was almost 85% male with a mean age of about 54 years, ranging from roughly 20 to 85. The monotherapy dose-escalation portion (N = 52 patients) of the phase I ivuxolimab trial is reported in the paper. Patients were allowed to have had prior anti-PD-1, anti-PD-L1 or anti-CTLA-4 therapy, and approximately 39% of the dose-escalation patients had been treated with checkpoint inhibitors.

The full study reports these points: In the 0.1-3.0 mg/kg groups, partial responders had among the lowest normalized peripheral clonal expansion, particularly in CD8+ T cells. Clonal expansion of both CD4+ and CD8+ blood T cells was observed from baseline to week 6 at doses 0.1 to 3.0 mg/kg. After ivuxolimab, more expanded clones were found on average in CD8+ T cells than in CD4+ T cells. Low levels of normalized T-cell clonal expansion were also seen in some nonresponding patients. The antigen specificity of the peripheral T cells that underwent clonal expansion was not determined.

Comments on this clone: Which antigen it targets is not known. No quality values exist for individual bases; no much larger clone is one base distant.

The trial excluded patients who had a history of autoimmune disease or were on systemic immunosuppression. Peripheral blood for TCR sequencing was collected from all dose cohorts at baseline, on cycle 4 day 1, and on cycle 7 day 1. The samples were drawn from a first-in-human, open-label, multicenter phase I dose-escalation trial of ivuxolimab. Adults with locally advanced or metastatic head and neck squamous cell, hepatocellular, melanoma or renal cell carcinoma were enrolled in the trial. Before TCR sequencing, CD4+ T cells and CD8+ T cells from peripheral blood were sorted into separate populations. To sequence the TCRbeta CDR3 region, genomic DNA was isolated from the sorted cells. The immunoSEQ Assay was used for sequencing of TCRbeta CDR3 regions. The immuneACCESS repertoire file appears here via TCRdb, limited to in-frame rearrangements. These files lack a portion of the clones; in checked studies, under half of the deficit traces to unresolved V genes, and the cause of the others is not known. This sample comprises tens of thousands of clones, 70% to 90% of them detected only once. The ten largest clones add up to under 2% of the sample.

The starting material was CD4+ or CD8+ T cells sorted from blood, obtained in a trial of the OX40 agonist ivuxolimab. The receptor comes from an adult with an advanced solid tumor such as melanoma, head and neck, liver or kidney cancer.

The CDR3 corresponds to CASSLGRTYEQYF. The nucleotides read TGTGCCAGCAGCTTAGGGAGAACGTACGAGCAGTACTTC. This chain is built from TRBV7-9 and TRBJ2-5; confidence is insufficient to name the D gene. The end of the DNA aligns better with TRBJ2-7, so the J call may be wrong. From the germline V gene (reference sequence), CDR1 is SEHNR and CDR2 is FQNEAQ. The CDR3, from cysteine to phenylalanine, totals 13 residues. CDR3 DNA is the only sequence kept; it has 39 bases, read in frame from the first base.